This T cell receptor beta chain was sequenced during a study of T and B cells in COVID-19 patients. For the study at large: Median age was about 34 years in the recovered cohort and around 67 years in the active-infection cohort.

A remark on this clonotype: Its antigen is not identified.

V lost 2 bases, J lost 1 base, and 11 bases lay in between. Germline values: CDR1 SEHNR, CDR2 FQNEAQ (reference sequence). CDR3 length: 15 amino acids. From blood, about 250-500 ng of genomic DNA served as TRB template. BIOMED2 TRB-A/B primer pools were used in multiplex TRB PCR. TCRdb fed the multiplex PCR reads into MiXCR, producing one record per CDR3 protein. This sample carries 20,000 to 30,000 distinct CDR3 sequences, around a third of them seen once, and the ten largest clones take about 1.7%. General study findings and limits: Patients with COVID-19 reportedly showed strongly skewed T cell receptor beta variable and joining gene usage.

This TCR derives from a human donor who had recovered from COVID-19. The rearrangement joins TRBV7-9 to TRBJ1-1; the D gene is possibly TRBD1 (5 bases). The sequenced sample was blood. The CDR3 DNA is TGTGCCAGCAGCTTAAGGGGAGGGAGGAACACTGAAGCTTTCTTT. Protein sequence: CASSLRGGRNTEAFF.